This T cell receptor (beta chain) stems from a study of beta chain features in type 1 diabetes. About the study: Examination spanned 90 million to 140 million sorted cells from all samples.

Germline values: CDR1 SGHDT, CDR2 YYEEEE. V was pared by 1 base and J by 7 bases, with 11 bases between. This CDR3 region has 13 residues. This clone appeared a few times. Expressed TCRB transcripts were sequenced, since all the RNA that had been isolated was reverse transcribed. Here immunoSEQ multiplex PCR was the method, and the copy in TCRdb shows in-frame clones only, minus some. The sample records around 430,000 clones, about 32% being singletons. The clonotype was recovered from a man in his late teens or twenties in good health. V usage is TRBV5-6 and J usage is TRBJ1-1; perhaps TRBD1 as D (5 bases). The material sequenced was naive CD4+ T cells from blood. DNA of the CDR3: TGTGCCAGCAGCTTGTCCTGGACATATGAAGCTTTCTTT. Translation gives CASSLSWTYEAFF.